These 7 T cell receptor beta chains came from one sample sequenced in a study of patients and donors after allogeneic stem cell transplantation. TCRdb re-analysed the RT-PCR reads in MiXCR, keeping a single row per CDR3 protein. The sample holds under 200,000 distinct CDR3 sequences, roughly 30% seen once. Sequenced: blood, either unsorted or a sorted T cell fraction (not recorded which). All receptors come from a human donor who was either an allogeneic HSCT recipient or a stem cell or donor lymphocyte infusion donor (not recorded which). It is not recorded whose cells these are; they may come from a transplant donor.

This chain links TRBV27 with TRBJ2-2; no definite D call. The V end was cut by 3 bases, the J end by 0 bases, with 8 bases between. The V gene's germline CDR1 is MNHEY and CDR2 SMNVEV (reference sequence). The CDR3 consists of 15 residues. The CDR3, as DNA: TGTGCCAGCAGTTTCCGGGCCTCGAACACCGGGGAGCTGTTTTTT. Translated: CASSFRASNTGELFF.

Many counts were recorded for this clonotype. This chain uses TRBV4-3 with TRBJ2-5; possibly TRBD1 for D (6 bases). This CDR3 has 14 residues. Trimming shortened V by 1 base and J by 1 base, and 7 bases separated the two germline ends. In germline, CDR1 is LGHNA, CDR2 YSLEER. CDR3 sequence reads: CASSQGTAQETQYF. CDR3 DNA sequence: TGCGCCAGCAGCCAAGGGACAGCCCAAGAGACCCAGTACTTC.

This clonotype was counted only a few times. CDR3 sequence reads: CASSQDMGTQETQYF. In nucleotides, the CDR3 is TGCGCCAGCAGCCAAGACATGGGGACTCAAGAGACCCAGTACTTC. This chain uses TRBV4-3 with TRBJ2-5; D possibly corresponds to TRBD2 (6 bases). Germline V gene lookup returns CDR1 LGHNA and CDR2 YSLEER. CDR3 length equals 15 residues. Trimming left V 0 bases short and J 2 bases short, with 10 bases between.

This clonotype was found a few times. The chain recombines TRBV25-1 with TRBJ2-7; the D gene is possibly TRBD2 (6 bases). CDR1 MGHDK and CDR2 SYGVNS come from the germline V gene. The ends were cut back, 4 bases at V and 5 bases at J, with 18 bases in the middle. The CDR3 spans 15 residues. CDR3 bases: TGTGCCAGCAGTGGCCCCCGACTAGGAGCCCACGAGCAGTACTTC. This codes for CASSGPRLGAHEQYF.

This clonotype was detected ten times or more. The chain employs TRBV7-9 and TRBJ1-2, with 7 nucleotides matching TRBD1. This CDR3 has 13 amino acids. CDR1 and CDR2 (germline): SEHNR, FQNEAQ (reference sequence). V shed 5 bases and J 2 bases; nucleotides not matched to a gene: 2. The CDR3 DNA sequence: TGTGCCAGCAGCGAGACAGGGAACTATGGCTACACCTTC. Translation: CASSETGNYGYTF.

The V and J genes are TRBV12-3 or TRBV12-4 and TRBJ1-1; 7 bases map to TRBD1. V lost 1 base, J lost 8 bases, and 4 bases stayed unmatched. This CDR3 is built from 13 residues. Written as DNA, the CDR3 is TGTGCCAGCAGTTTAGGGCAGGGGGGAGAAGCTTTCTTT. Amino acid sequence: CASSLGQGGEAFF.

V usage is TRBV9 and J usage is TRBJ2-7, with D perhaps assigned TRBD1 or TRBD2 (5 bases each). Trimming cost V 4 bases and J 4 bases, with 18 bases left between them. This CDR3 is built from 15 residues. Germline loops: CDR1 SGDLS, CDR2 YYNGEE. CDR3 coding DNA: TGTGCCAGCAGCCCTCCCTGGGGGAGCCCTTACGAGCAGTACTTC. It codes for CASSPPWGSPYEQYF.